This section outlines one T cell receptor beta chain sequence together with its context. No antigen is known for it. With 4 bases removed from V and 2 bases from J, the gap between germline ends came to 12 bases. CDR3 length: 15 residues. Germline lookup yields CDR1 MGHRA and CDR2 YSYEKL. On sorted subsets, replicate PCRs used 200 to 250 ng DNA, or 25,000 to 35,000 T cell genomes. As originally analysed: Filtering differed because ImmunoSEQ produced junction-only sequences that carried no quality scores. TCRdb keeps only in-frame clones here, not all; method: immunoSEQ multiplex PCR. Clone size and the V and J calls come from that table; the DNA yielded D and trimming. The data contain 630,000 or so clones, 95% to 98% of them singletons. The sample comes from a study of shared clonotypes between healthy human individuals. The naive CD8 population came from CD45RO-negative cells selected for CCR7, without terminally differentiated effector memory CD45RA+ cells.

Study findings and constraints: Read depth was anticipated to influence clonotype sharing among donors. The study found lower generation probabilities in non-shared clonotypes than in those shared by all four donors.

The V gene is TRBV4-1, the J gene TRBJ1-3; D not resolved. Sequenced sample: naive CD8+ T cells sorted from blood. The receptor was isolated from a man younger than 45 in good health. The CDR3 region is CASSRSIETGNTIYF. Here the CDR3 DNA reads TGCGCCAGCAGCCGATCGATTGAGACTGGAAACACCATATATTTT.